These T cell receptor beta chains were read from a single sample in a study of blood T cell repertoires in COVID-19. The assay was immunoSEQ multiplex PCR, and TCRdb's table has in-frame clones only and misses some. Of about 40,000 clones in the sample, around 83% are singletons; the top ten hold about 2.8%. Input material: peripheral blood. These receptors all stem from a woman in her fifties or sixties with acute or convalescent COVID-19. CDR3s include the opening cysteine and the closing phenylalanine or tryptophan. A D gene is named only where the DNA matches it firmly. Clone size, where shown, is once, few, many, or a class for clones that have expanded.

>TRBJ2-3|once|.|TRBV30
TGTGCGTCCGGCGGGAAAGGAGACCCCACAGATACGCAGTATTTT
CASGGKGDPTDTQYF
>TRBJ2-5|.|.|TRBV2
TGTGCCAGCAAAGCCCCCATGGAGACCCAGTACTTC
CASKAPMETQYF
>TRBJ1-1|.|TRBD1|TRBV18
TGTGCCAGCTCACGGACAGGGGGTAACACTGAAGCTTTCTTT
CASSRTGGNTEAFF
>TRBJ2-5|.|.|TRBV5-8
TGTGCCAGCAGCTCACTTAGGCAGGGCGTCCAAGAGACCCAGTACTTC
CASSSLRQGVQETQYF
>TRBJ1-6|.|TRBD1|TRBV30
TGTGCCTGGAGTGCCCTTACTCAGGGGGATTCACCCCTCCACTTT
CAWSALTQGDSPLHF
>TRBJ2-1|.|TRBD2|TRBV19
TGTGCCAGTACCCCTCGCGGGGGTTACAATGAGCAGTTCTTC
CASTPRGGYNEQFF
>TRBJ2-5|.|.|TRBV12-3/TRBV12-4
TGTGCCAGCAGTGAAACTCCTTTTAGCCAGTACTTC
CASSETPFSQYF
>TRBJ2-2|.|.|TRBV5-5
TGTGCCAGCAGCTTGCTTGTGAACACCGGGGAGCTGTTTTTT
CASSLLVNTGELFF
>TRBJ2-7|few|TRBD2|TRBV2
TGTGCCAGCAGGGGACTAGCCTCAGTCATTGAGCAGTACTTC
CASRGLASVIEQYF
>TRBJ2-1|.|TRBD2|TRBV7-3
TGTGCCAGCAGCTTAGAGACTAGCGGGAGGCACCGCTCCTACAATGAGCAGTTCTTC
CASSLETSGRHRSYNEQFF
>TRBJ1-4|.|TRBD1|TRBV25-1
TGTGCCAGCAGTGACGGGACAGGACATAATGAAAAACTGTTTTTT
CASSDGTGHNEKLFF
>TRBJ1-6|.|.|TRBV12-3/TRBV12-4
TGTGCCAGCAGTCCTCGGAGGGAGTCACCCCTCCACTTT
CASSPRRESPLHF
>TRBJ2-3|.|TRBD2|TRBV30
TGTGCCTGGAGTCGCGGGGGGAACACAGATACGCAGTATTTT
CAWSRGGNTDTQYF
>TRBJ1-3|.|.|TRBV27
TGTGCCAGCTTTAGGTGGTGGGACAAGCTAAAGACTGGAAACACCATATATTTT
CASFRWWDKLKTGNTIYF
>TRBJ1-2|.|TRBD1|TRBV7-9
TGTGCCAGCAGCTTAGACAGGGGCGCGCGGGGCTACACCTTC
CASSLDRGARGYTF
>TRBJ2-2|.|.|TRBV5-8
TGTGCCAGCAGCTTGGAGAGAGTCACCGGGGAGCTGTTTTTT
CASSLERVTGELFF
>TRBJ1-2|.|.|TRBV28
TGTGCCAGCAGTTTATACACAGGCTATGGCTACACCTTC
CASSLYTGYGYTF
>TRBJ2-1|.|.|TRBV5-4
TGTGCCAGCAGCTTGGGGTACCTAGTCAAATCCAATGAGCAGTTCTTC
CASSLGYLVKSNEQFF
>TRBJ1-3|.|TRBD1|TRBV3-1/TRBV3-2
TGTGCCAGCAGTCAAGGACAGGGCGGGGACACCATATATTTT
CASSQGQGGDTIYF
>TRBJ2-5|.|TRBD2|TRBV6-1
TGTGCCAGCAGTGCCCAGACTAGCGGGGGGGATCGCGGAGAGACCCAGTACTTC
CASSAQTSGGDRGETQYF
>TRBJ1-5|.|.|TRBV19
TGTGCCAGTAGTTCGAAAAAGCGGGGGGCTTATCAGCCCCAGCATTTT
CASSSKKRGAYQPQHF
>TRBJ2-3|.|TRBD2|TRBV7-3
TGTGCCAGCAGCTTAAAAGCGACTAGCGGGAGGCAACTATTCTCTAGCACAGATACGCAGTATTTT
CASSLKATSGRQLFSSTDTQYF
>TRBJ1-2|.|.|TRBV6-5
TGTGCCAGCACCGACAAACGTGGGGCTTACTATGGCTACACCTTC
CASTDKRGAYYGYTF
>TRBJ2-6|.|.|TRBV5-1
TGCGCCAGCAGCTCCTTACAGAGCTCTGGGGCCAACGTCCTGACTTTC
CASSSLQSSGANVLTF
>TRBJ2-3|.|TRBD1|TRBV5-8
TGTGCCAGCAGCCGAGGGACAGTGGCTGGCACAGATACGCAGTATTTT
CASSRGTVAGTDTQYF
>TRBJ2-1|.|TRBD2|TRBV6-6
TGTGCCAGCAGCCTCCAACTAGCGGGGCCCTACAATGAGCAGTTCTTC
CASSLQLAGPYNEQFF
>TRBJ2-7|.|.|TRBV23-1
TGCGCCAGCAGTCAATCGTATCTATTATTC
CASSQSYLLF
>TRBJ2-7|.|.|TRBV27
TGTGCCAGTGGGTGGGGCCAGGGATTCTCCTACGAGCAGTACTTC
CASGWGQGFSYEQYF
>TRBJ1-6|.|.|TRBV12-3/TRBV12-4
TGTGCCAGCAGTTTCAGGGGTCGGGCACCCCTCCACTTT
CASSFRGRAPLHF
>TRBJ2-7|few|.|TRBV5-1
TGCGCCAGCAGCGCCAGTACGGGAACTCTTTACGAGCAGTACTTC
CASSASTGTLYEQYF
>TRBJ1-1|once|.|TRBV30
TGTGCCTGGAATACTGGAACAGTGCTCAACACTGAAGCTTTCTTT
CAWNTGTVLNTEAFF
>TRBJ1-5|.|.|TRBV28
TGTGCCAGCAGTTTGCCAGTTCAGCCCCAGCATTTT
CASSLPVQPQHF
>TRBJ1-2|.|.|TRBV3-1/TRBV3-2
TGTGCCAGCAGCCAAGCCCCGAACTATGGCTACACCTTC
CASSQAPNYGYTF
>TRBJ1-1|.|.|TRBV28
TGTGCCAGCAGTTTATACCAGGGCGAAGCTTTCTTT
CASSLYQGEAFF
>TRBJ2-2|once|TRBD2|TRBV10-2
TGCGCCCGCGGGGAGGGGACGAACACCGGGGAGCTGTTTTTT
CARGEGTNTGELFF
>TRBJ2-1|.|.|TRBV14
TGTGCCAGCAGCCAAGATCTTAACAGGCCCAATGAGCAGTTCTTC
CASSQDLNRPNEQFF
>TRBJ1-1|.|TRBD1|TRBV18
TGTGCCAGCTCAGCGGGACAGGCTGGCACTGAAGCTTTCTTT
CASSAGQAGTEAFF
>TRBJ1-5|once|.|TRBV19
TGTGCCAGTAGTATCGGGGGGGGGAGCAATCAGCCCCAGCATTTT
CASSIGGGSNQPQHF
>TRBJ2-5|.|.|TRBV5-5
TGTGCCAGCAGCTTGGGGACACGACAAGAGACCCAGTACTTC
CASSLGTRQETQYF
>TRBJ2-2|.|.|TRBV27
TGTGCCAGTCGGACGGGGGGCAGGACCGGGGAGCTGTTTTTT
CASRTGGRTGELFF
>TRBJ1-3|.|TRBD1|TRBV4-2
TGTGCCAGCAGCCAAGATATGATTGGACAGGGATTAAACACCATATATTTT
CASSQDMIGQGLNTIYF
>TRBJ2-3|few|.|TRBV24-1
TGTGCCACCAGAGATAGCGGAGACAGCACAGATACGCAGTATTTT
CATRDSGDSTDTQYF
>TRBJ1-6|.|.|TRBV18
TGTGCCAGCTCACAACAGGGTGGCTCCTATAATTCACCCCTCCACTTT
CASSQQGGSYNSPLHF